The next 15 T cell receptor beta chains were all read from a single sample in a study of T cell changes during pregnancy in multiple sclerosis. Using immunoSEQ multiplex PCR, the repertoire was profiled, and TCRdb retains in-frame clones only, with some absent. The sample shows tens of thousands of clones, 91% of them seen only once. The source material was peripheral blood, sampled in the third trimester of pregnancy. These receptor sequences come from a female donor in good health, enrolled as a control in a pregnancy study.

This chain uses TRBV6-5 with TRBJ2-1; the match to TRBD1 covers 8 bases. The V segment lost 5 bases and the J segment 12 bases; nucleotides outside the gene matches: 12. The CDR3 runs to 14 residues. The V gene's germline CDR1 is MNHEY and CDR2 SVGAGI. The CDR3 is CASSKGQALPPQFF. The CDR3 DNA reads TGTGCCAGCAGTAAGGGACAGGCCCTACCCCCGCAGTTCTTC.

This clone showed up just a few times. This rearrangement joins TRBV2 to TRBJ2-7; D remains unclear. The CDR3 loop spans 10 amino acids. Between the trimmed V and J ends, which lost 7 bases and 3 bases, there was a span of 4 bases. Germline assignment: CDR1 SNHLY and CDR2 FYNNEI. The CDR3 sequence: CASTSYEQYF. DNA for the CDR3: TGTGCCAGCACTAGCTACGAGCAGTACTTC. The variable domain in full, completed from reference TRBV2 and TRBJ2-7, reads EPEVTQTPSHQVTQMGQEVILRCVPISNHLYFYWYRQILGQKVEFLVSFYNNEISEKSEIFDDQFSVERPDGSNFTLKIRSTKLEDSAMYFCASTSYEQYFGPGTRLTVT.

The genes are TRBV4-2 and TRBJ2-7; no definite D call. CDR3 size: 17 residues. Per the germline V gene, CDR1 is LGHNA and CDR2 is YNFKEQ. V was shortened by 0 bases and J by 0 bases, with 15 bases between the two germline ends. DNA for the CDR3: TGTGCCAGCAGCCAAGACGCCGGGTTATCAAGCTCCTACGAGCAGTACTTC. This codes for CASSQDAGLSSSYEQYF.

V and J are TRBV28 and TRBJ2-3, with D tentatively TRBD1 (5 bases). V dropped 4 bases and J dropped 1 base, with 9 bases sitting between them. CDR3 length: 14 residues. The germline gives CDR1 MDHEN, CDR2 SYDVKM. The CDR3 is CASSSLTGTDTQYF. DNA for the CDR3: TGTGCCAGCAGTTCCCTGACAGGCACAGATACGCAGTATTTT.

This chain joins TRBV2 and TRBJ1-2, with 9 bases that match TRBD1. The CDR3 is 13 amino acids. Germline lookup yields CDR1 SNHLY and CDR2 FYNNEI. Germline trimming cut 9 bases from V and 8 bases from J; bases unmatched to any gene: 10. The CDR3 bases are TGTGCCAGAAATCCCGGGACAGGGTTCGGCTACACCTTC. Protein: CARNPGTGFGYTF.

This clone was seen just once. The chain couples TRBV25-1 to TRBJ2-3; 7 positions agree with TRBD2. The germline V gene encodes CDR1 MGHDK and CDR2 SYGVNS. V trimming: 1 base; J trimming: 0 bases; junction bases outside the gene matches: 4. This CDR3 is 16 amino acids long. Here the CDR3 reads CASSEWGGVSTDTQYF. The CDR3 nucleotides are TGTGCCAGCAGTGAATGGGGGGGAGTTAGCACAGATACGCAGTATTTT.

This clone was seen only once. The chain carries TRBV28 and TRBJ2-3; 11 positions match TRBD2. V lost 5 bases to trimming and J lost 4 bases; unmatched junction nucleotides: 14. From germline, CDR1 is MDHEN and CDR2 SYDVKM. The CDR3 length is 18 residues. CDR3 DNA: TGTGCCAGCAGTCCCCCGGGGACTAGCGGAGGGGGGGCAGATACGCAGTATTTT. It encodes CASSPPGTSGGGADTQYF.

V and J are TRBV7-9 and TRBJ2-1, with D possibly matching TRBD2 (7 bases). The CDR3 loop spans 15 amino acids. Trimming removed 4 bases from V and 6 bases from J, with 16 bases in between. Germline V gene lookup returns CDR1 SEHNR and CDR2 FQNEAQ (reference sequence). The CDR3, as DNA: TGTGCCAGCAGCTCATCGGGGGGCGATCGCAATGAGCAGTTCTTC. This codes for CASSSSGGDRNEQFF. The full variable domain, with the rest looked up from reference TRBV7-9 and TRBJ2-1, is DTGVSQNPRHKITKRGQNVTFRCDPISEHNRLYWYRQTLGQGPEFLTYFQNEAQLEKSRLLSDRFSAERPKGSFSTLEIQRTEQGDSAMYLCASSSSGGDRNEQFFGPGTRLTVL.

Notes on this clone: Different DNA sequences within this sample yield the same CDR3. The chain links TRBV11-3 to TRBJ1-1; 7 bases are shared with TRBD1. Germline V gene data show CDR1 as SGHNT and CDR2 as YENEEA. V dropped 3 bases and J dropped 4; count of bases not matched to a gene: 2. CDR3 length: 13 amino acids. In DNA form, the CDR3 reads TGTGCCAGCAGCTTTCAGGGGGGCACTGAAGCTTTCTTT. This sequence encodes CASSFQGGTEAFF. Full variable domain (outside the CDR3, taken from reference TRBV11-3 and TRBJ1-1): EAGVVQSPRYKIIEKKQPVAFWCNPISGHNTLYWYLQNLGQGPELLIRYENEEAVDDSQLPKDRFSAERLKGVDSTLKIQPAELGDSAVYLCASSFQGGTEAFFGQGTRLTVV.

This sequence joins TRBV6-6 and TRBJ2-7; possible D gene TRBD2, 6 bases. Trimming took 8 bases from V and 5 from J, leaving 13 bases between them. The V gene's germline CDR1 is MNHNY and CDR2 SVGAGI (reference sequence). This CDR3 is 12 amino acids long. CDR3 coding DNA: TGTGCCAGCGGAGGGACGGGGAACGAGCAGTACTTC. Translation gives CASGGTGNEQYF.

V and J are TRBV6-4 and TRBJ2-6, with 8 bases lining up with TRBD1. V lost 5 bases, J lost 0 bases, and 6 bases stayed unmatched. Germline CDR1 and CDR2: MRHNA and SNTAGT. The CDR3 loop spans 17 amino acids. For the CDR3, the DNA is TGTGCCAGCAGTAAGACAGGGGTGCGCTCTGGGGCCAACGTCCTGACTTTC. Translated, it gives CASSKTGVRSGANVLTF.

V usage is TRBV5-8 and J usage is TRBJ2-5; the match to TRBD2 covers 10 bases. CDR1 SGHTS and CDR2 YDEGEE come from the germline V gene. The CDR3 covers 13 residues. Trimming cost V 7 bases and J 4 bases; bases outside gene matches: 4. The CDR3: CASRSGGLETQYF. CDR3 DNA sequence: TGTGCCAGCCGTAGCGGGGGGCTAGAGACCCAGTACTTC.

The gene calls are TRBV4-1 and TRBJ2-7, with 11 positions matching TRBD1. Trimming removed 0 bases from V and 5 bases from J; junction bases left unmatched: 12. Germline V gene sequence: CDR1 MGHRA, CDR2 YSYEKL. CDR3 size: 18 residues. The CDR3 DNA reads TGCGCCAGCAGCCAAGATGGGGACAGGGGGAGTACGATGGACGAGCAGTACTTC. This gives the protein CASSQDGDRGSTMDEQYF.

The V call is TRBV19, the J call TRBJ2-5; D ambiguous. This CDR3 has 15 amino acids. From germline, CDR1 is LNHDA and CDR2 SQIVND (reference sequence). V was shortened by 7 bases and J by 5 bases, with 20 bases between the two germline ends. The CDR3 is CASTSGGSEMETQYF. The CDR3 DNA is TGTGCCAGTACCTCCGGCGGATCGGAGATGGAGACCCAGTACTTC.

About this clone: A junction end diverges from the germline sequence, so it may reflect a read error. The V call is TRBV7-7, the J call TRBJ2-1, with 9 nucleotides matching TRBD1. Germline loops: CDR1 SSHAT, CDR2 FNYEAQ (reference sequence). The CDR3 spans 15 residues. The CDR3 region is CASSPGTGTGNEQFF. The CDR3 DNA reads TGTGCTAGCAGCCCCGGGACAGGGACGGGCAATGAGCAGTTCTTC.